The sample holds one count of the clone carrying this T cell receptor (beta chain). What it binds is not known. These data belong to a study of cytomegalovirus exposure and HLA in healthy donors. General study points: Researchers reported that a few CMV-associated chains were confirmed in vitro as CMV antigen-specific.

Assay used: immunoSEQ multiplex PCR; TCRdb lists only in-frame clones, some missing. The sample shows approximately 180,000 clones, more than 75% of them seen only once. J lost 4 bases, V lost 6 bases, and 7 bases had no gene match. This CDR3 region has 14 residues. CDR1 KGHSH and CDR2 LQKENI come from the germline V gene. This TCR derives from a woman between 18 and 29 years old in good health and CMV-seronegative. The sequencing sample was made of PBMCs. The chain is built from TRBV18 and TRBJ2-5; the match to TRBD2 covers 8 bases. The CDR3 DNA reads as TGTGCCAGCTCCCCTTCGGCGGGAGGAGAGACCCAGTACTTC. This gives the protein CASSPSAGGETQYF.